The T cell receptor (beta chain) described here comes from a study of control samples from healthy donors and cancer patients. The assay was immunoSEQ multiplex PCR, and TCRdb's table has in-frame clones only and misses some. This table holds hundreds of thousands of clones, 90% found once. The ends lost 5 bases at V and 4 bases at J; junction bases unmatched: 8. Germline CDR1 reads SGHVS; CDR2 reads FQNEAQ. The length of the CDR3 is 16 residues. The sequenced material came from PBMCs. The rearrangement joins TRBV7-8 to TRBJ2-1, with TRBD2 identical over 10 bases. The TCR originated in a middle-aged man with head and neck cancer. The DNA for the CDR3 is TGTGCCAGCAGCGCACCGGGACTAGCGTATTACAATGAGCAGTTCTTC. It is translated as CASSAPGLAYYNEQFF.